Below, 19 T cell receptor beta chains from the same sample are listed, as sequenced in a study of blood T cell repertoires in COVID-19. Using immunoSEQ multiplex PCR, the repertoire was profiled, and TCRdb retains in-frame clones only, with some absent. The table has roughly 290,000 clones, roughly 88% seen once. Sequencing input: PBMCs or T cells enriched from blood (not recorded which). These receptors came from a woman aged 25 to 39 who had recovered from COVID-19.

The V gene is TRBV5-5, the J gene TRBJ1-1; 7 positions match TRBD1. Trimming at V came to 4 bases and at J to 8 bases, leaving 11 bases not matched to a gene. Germline CDR1 SGHKS, CDR2 YYEKEE (reference sequence). This CDR3 contains 14 residues. As DNA, the CDR3 is TGTGCCAGCAGCCCGACAGGGTTGTGGAACGAAGCTTTCTTT. Protein sequence: CASSPTGLWNEAFF.

This clone appeared a single time. V is TRBV28 and J is TRBJ2-7, with D maybe TRBD1 (5 bases). Germline loops: CDR1 MDHEN, CDR2 SYDVKM. The CDR3 runs 14 residues. V dropped 5 bases and J dropped 0 bases, with 11 bases sitting between them. The CDR3 here is CASSVGVPSYEQYF. The CDR3 DNA is TGTGCCAGCAGTGTAGGGGTTCCCTCCTACGAGCAGTACTTC.

CDR3: CASSADRGAALRTEAFF. The CDR3 DNA reads as TGTGCCAGCAGTGCTGACAGGGGGGCCGCGTTGAGGACTGAAGCTTTCTTT. The V gene is TRBV25-1, the J gene TRBJ1-1; 9 nucleotides line up with TRBD1. V lost 4 bases to trimming and J lost 5 bases; unmatched junction nucleotides: 14. The CDR3 length is 17 residues. In germline, CDR1 is MGHDK, CDR2 SYGVNS.

The V and J genes are TRBV9 and TRBJ2-5, with D possibly being TRBD1 (5 bases). The V and J ends lost 3 bases and 7 bases respectively, with 19 bases between them. Germline lookup yields CDR1 SGDLS and CDR2 YYNGEE. The CDR3 is 15 residues long. CDR3 nucleotide sequence: TGTGCCAGCAGCGCAGAAACAGGACCGGTCGGGACCCAGTACTTC. It specifies CASSAETGPVGTQYF.

V usage is TRBV30 and J usage is TRBJ1-2; D uncertain. V was shortened by 4 bases and J by 4 bases, with 13 bases between the two germline ends. The CDR3 consists of 13 residues. Per germline, CDR1 GTSNPN and CDR2 SVGIG (reference sequence). CDR3 region: CAWINPGIYGYTF. As DNA, the CDR3 is TGTGCCTGGATCAACCCAGGAATCTATGGCTACACCTTC.

The gene calls are TRBV27 and TRBJ1-6, with no clear D. V was shortened by 6 bases and J by 4 bases, with 10 bases between the two germline ends. Per the germline V gene, CDR1 is MNHEY and CDR2 is SMNVEV (reference sequence). The CDR3 totals 14 residues. CDR3 region: CASSSGLYNSPLHF. CDR3 DNA sequence: TGTGCCAGCAGCTCAGGACTGTATAATTCACCCCTCCACTTT.

This clone was counted a few times. The rearrangement links TRBV3-1 (or the pseudogene TRBV3-2) to TRBJ1-2; 8 bases line up with TRBD1. V lost 3 bases and J lost 5; bases outside the gene matches: 8. Looked up from germline, CDR1 is LGHDT and CDR2 is YNNKEL (reference sequence). CDR3 length: 15 amino acids. CDR3: CASSQANRGIYGYTF. CDR3 bases: TGTGCCAGCAGCCAGGCTAACAGGGGGATTTATGGCTACACCTTC.

As DNA, the CDR3 is TGTGCTAGTGGTTTGGACGGGGGGCACTATGGCTACACCTTC. Its protein is CASGLDGGHYGYTF. The chain is built from TRBV12-5 and TRBJ1-2; possibly TRBD1 for D (6 bases). The V and J ends lost 1 base and 3 bases respectively, with 9 bases between them. Germline V lookup: CDR1 LGHNT, CDR2 FRNRAP. This CDR3 region has 14 residues.

The chain links TRBV6-5 to TRBJ2-1, with 7 bases that match TRBD1. Germline-derived CDR1 and CDR2 are MNHEY and SVGAGI. There are 14 residues in the CDR3. V trimming: 10 bases; J trimming: 3 bases; junction bases outside the gene matches: 9. The CDR3 here is CAIEPGQYYNEQFF. CDR3 DNA sequence: TGTGCCATCGAACCGGGACAGTACTACAATGAGCAGTTCTTC.

V and J are TRBV13 and TRBJ2-1, with 8 nucleotides matching TRBD2. Germline V CDR1 and CDR2: PRHDT, FYEKMQ (reference sequence). J lost 5 bases, V lost 5 bases, and 5 bases had no gene match. The CDR3 is made up of 14 amino acids. CDR3 region: CASSAQTSDNEQFF. CDR3 in DNA: TGTGCCAGCAGCGCTCAGACTAGCGACAATGAGCAGTTCTTC.

The chain carries TRBV2 and TRBJ1-2, with 8 bases matching TRBD1. CDR1 and CDR2 from the germline V gene are SNHLY and FYNNEI. The CDR3 is 15 residues long. V lost 9 bases and J lost 7; bases outside the gene matches: 16. DNA of the CDR3: TGTGCCAGTACAGATAGATCCAGGGGGCCGGTTGGCTACACCTTC. Its translation: CASTDRSRGPVGYTF.

This chain connects TRBV7-8 to TRBJ2-4; the D gene is possibly TRBD2 (5 bases). This CDR3 comprises 13 residues. Germline values: CDR1 SGHVS, CDR2 FQNEAQ. The V gene lost 4 bases and the J gene lost 7 bases, with 11 bases spanning the gap. The CDR3 nucleotides read TGTGCCAGCAGCTCGGGGAGTACGAACATTCAGTACTTC. Translation gives CASSSGSTNIQYF.

The chain has TRBV5-6 and TRBJ1-1, with TRBD1 matching over 9 bases. Germline V CDR1 and CDR2: SGHDT, YYEEEE. This CDR3 spans 15 amino acids. The junction had 4 bases not matched to a gene; V was cut back by 3 bases and J by 1 base. Here the CDR3 reads CASSYLQGANTEAFF. The CDR3 DNA is TGTGCCAGCAGCTACCTACAGGGGGCGAACACTGAAGCTTTCTTT.

The V gene is TRBV5-4, the J gene TRBJ1-1; D is perhaps TRBD1 (5 bases). The CDR3 sequence is 12 residues long. V lost 4 bases to trimming and J lost 6 bases, with 10 bases between them. Germline V CDR1 and CDR2: SGHNT, YYREEE (reference sequence). Here the CDR3 DNA reads TGTGCCAGCAGCCAAGACAGCCCTGAAGCTTTCTTT. Translation: CASSQDSPEAFF.

J is TRBJ2-7 and V is TRBV5-1; D is perhaps TRBD2 (7 bases). Trimming took 7 bases from V and 0 from J, leaving 17 bases between them. CDR1 is SGHRS, CDR2 YFSETQ, per germline. This CDR3 has 15 residues. CDR3 in amino acids: CASRGGGPTSYEQYF. CDR3 nucleotides: TGCGCCAGCCGAGGGGGGGGCCCCACCTCCTACGAGCAGTACTTC. Full variable domain (outside the CDR3, taken from reference TRBV5-1 and TRBJ2-7): KAGVTQTPRYLIKTRGQQVTLSCSPISGHRSVSWYQQTPGQGLQFLFEYFSETQRNKGNFPGRFSGRQFSNSRSEMNVSTLELGDSALYLCASRGGGPTSYEQYFGPGTRLTVT.

J is TRBJ2-3 and V is TRBV19, with 11 positions matching TRBD1. V lost 5 bases and J lost 6; bases outside the gene matches: 10. Germline CDR1 reads LNHDA; CDR2 reads SQIVND (reference sequence). The CDR3 extends over 16 amino acids. This chain's CDR3 is CASSQGQGGPLDTQYF. The CDR3 nucleotides read TGTGCCAGTAGTCAGGGACAGGGGGGGCCCTTGGATACGCAGTATTTT.

This chain joins TRBV9 and TRBJ1-6, with D possibly matching TRBD1 (5 bases). Looked up from germline, CDR1 is SGDLS and CDR2 is YYNGEE. The CDR3 consists of 14 residues. V was clipped by 0 bases and J by 12 bases, with 13 bases between them. In DNA, the CDR3 is TGTGCCAGCAGCGTAGAGAGGCAGGGTGAACCCCTCCACTTT. This sequence encodes CASSVERQGEPLHF.

The chain is built from TRBV19 and TRBJ2-3; maybe TRBD2 (7 bases). The CDR3 is 14 amino acids. V lost 6 bases and J 0 bases, leaving 10 bases between the germline ends. The germline V gene has CDR1 LNHDA and CDR2 SQIVND (reference sequence). CDR3 coding DNA: TGTGCCAGTAGGGGGAGGGGGAGCACAGATACGCAGTATTTT. It translates to CASRGRGSTDTQYF.

V usage is TRBV27 and J usage is TRBJ2-5, with D perhaps TRBD2 (6 bases). The CDR3 runs 16 residues. The ends were cut back, 8 bases at V and 1 base at J, with 20 bases in the middle. Germline V gene lookup returns CDR1 MNHEY and CDR2 SMNVEV (reference sequence). This chain's CDR3 is CASSDDPGLTQETQYF. As DNA, the CDR3 is TGTGCCAGCTCAGACGATCCCGGACTAACCCAAGAGACCCAGTACTTC.